The clone carrying this TCR beta chain has a count of ten or more. Each single cDNA molecule received a unique molecular identifier. TCRdb used MiXCR to reprocess the 5' RACE reads, holding one entry per CDR3 protein. Among about 28,000 distinct CDR3 sequences listed, 5.5% to 7.5% were seen once. This record belongs to a study of early T cells in non-severe SARS-CoV-2 infection. The CDR3 length is 16 residues. V lost 5 bases, J lost 3 bases, and 19 bases lay in between. Germline V gene sequence: CDR1 LGHDT, CDR2 YNNKEL (reference sequence). The chain combines TRBV3-1 with TRBJ1-1; D remains unclear. Sequencing was performed on whole blood, taken at baseline. The receptor was isolated from an adult who was a healthcare worker with PCR-confirmed SARS-CoV-2 infection or an uninfected control (not recorded which). The DNA for the CDR3 is TGTGCCAGCAGCAAGCGTCTGGAACTCGGGGACACTGAAGCTTTCTTT. It yields the protein CASSKRLELGDTEAFF.